This T cell receptor (beta chain) appears in the sequencing data of a study of post-analysis software for immune sequencing data. The TCR beta cDNA libraries carried unique molecular identifiers. TCRdb re-analysed the PCR reads in MiXCR, keeping a single row per CDR3 protein. The sample consists of about 170,000 distinct CDR3 sequences, 25% to 35% of them appearing once. Study outcomes and limitations: Comparison of patients with controls showed about 5 TRBV segments more frequent in patients, TRBV5-6, TRBV5-1 and TRBV20-1 among them. Compared with controls, patients showed significantly lower normalized Chao1 diversity.

V was clipped by 2 bases and J by 4 bases, with 11 bases between them. The germline gives CDR1 MDHEN, CDR2 SYDVKM. There are 14 residues in the CDR3. Only a few counts were recorded for this clonotype. Its antigen is unidentified. The V and J genes are TRBV28 and TRBJ1-1; D uncertain. This receptor was obtained from a girl under 18 with multiple sclerosis. The sample comprised blood. The CDR3 nucleotides read TGTGCCAGCAGTTTAGGCCCCAGGCCCACTGAAGCTTTCTTT. Its protein product is CASSLGPRPTEAFF.